This T cell receptor (beta chain) comes out of a study of T cells in Graves' hyperthyroidism and ophthalmopathy. Trimming at V came to 4 bases and at J to 8 bases, leaving 5 bases not matched to a gene. The CDR3 is made up of 16 amino acids. The sample holds many counts of this clonotype. The CDR3 regions of TCR beta were amplified from RNA transcripts. TCR CDR3 regions were first amplified by RT-PCR with HTBI primers. TCRdb independently ran MiXCR on the multiplex PCR reads; one entry per CDR3 protein. The sample lists hundreds of thousands of distinct CDR3 sequences; 11% to 15% were seen once. The TCR comes from a woman under 30 with Graves' hyperthyroidism. The rearrangement links TRBV12-3 or TRBV12-4 to TRBJ2-1, with 16 bases matching TRBD2. The sequenced sample consisted of blood. The CDR3 DNA sequence: TGTGCCAGCAGTTCGGGACTAGCGGGAGGGTACTATGAGCAGTTCTTC. Translated: CASSSGLAGGYYEQFF.